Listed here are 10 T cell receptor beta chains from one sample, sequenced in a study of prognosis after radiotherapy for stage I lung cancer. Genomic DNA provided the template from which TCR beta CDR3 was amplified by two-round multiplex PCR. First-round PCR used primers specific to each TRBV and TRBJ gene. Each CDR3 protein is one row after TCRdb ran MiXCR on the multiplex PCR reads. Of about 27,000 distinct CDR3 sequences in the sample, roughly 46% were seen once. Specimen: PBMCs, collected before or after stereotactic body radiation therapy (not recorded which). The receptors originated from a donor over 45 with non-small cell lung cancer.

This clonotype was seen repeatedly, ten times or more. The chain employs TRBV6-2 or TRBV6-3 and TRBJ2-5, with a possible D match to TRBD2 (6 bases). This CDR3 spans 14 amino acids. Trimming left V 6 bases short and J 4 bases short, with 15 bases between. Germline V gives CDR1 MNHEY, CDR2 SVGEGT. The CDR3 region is CASRGLLRGETQYF. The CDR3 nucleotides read TGTGCCAGCAGGGGACTCTTGAGGGGAGAGACCCAGTACTTC.

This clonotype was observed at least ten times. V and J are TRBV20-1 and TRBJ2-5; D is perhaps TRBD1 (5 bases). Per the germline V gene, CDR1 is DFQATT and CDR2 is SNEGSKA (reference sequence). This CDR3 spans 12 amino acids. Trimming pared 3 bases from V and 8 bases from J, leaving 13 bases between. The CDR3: CSASWSGPTQYF. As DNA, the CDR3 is TGCAGTGCTAGTTGGTCAGGGCCTACCCAGTACTTC.

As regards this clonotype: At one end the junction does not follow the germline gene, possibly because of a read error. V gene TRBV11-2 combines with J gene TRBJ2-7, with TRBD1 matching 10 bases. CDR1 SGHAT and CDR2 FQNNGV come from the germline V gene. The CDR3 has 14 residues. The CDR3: CASSLDRGPYEQYF. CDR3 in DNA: TGTGCCAGCAGCCTAGACAGGGGGCCCTACGAGCAGTACTTC.

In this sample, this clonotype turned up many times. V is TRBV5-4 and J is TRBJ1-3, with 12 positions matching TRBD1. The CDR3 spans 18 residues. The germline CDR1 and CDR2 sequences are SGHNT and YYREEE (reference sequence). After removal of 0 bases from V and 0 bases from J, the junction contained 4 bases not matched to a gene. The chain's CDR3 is CASSLGGTGGLSGNTIYF. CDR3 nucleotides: TGTGCCAGCAGCTTGGGGGGGACAGGGGGCCTCTCTGGAAACACCATATATTTT. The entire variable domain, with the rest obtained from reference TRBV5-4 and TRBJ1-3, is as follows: ETGVTQSPTHLIKTRGQQVTLRCSSQSGHNTVSWYQQALGQGPQFIFQYYREEENGRGNFPPRFSGLQFPNYSSELNVNALELDDSALYLCASSLGGTGGLSGNTIYFGEGSWLTVV.

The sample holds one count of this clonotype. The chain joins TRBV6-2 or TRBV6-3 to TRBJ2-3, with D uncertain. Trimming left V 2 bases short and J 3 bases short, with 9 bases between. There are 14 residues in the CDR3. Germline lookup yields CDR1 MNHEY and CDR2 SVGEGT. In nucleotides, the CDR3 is TGTGCCAGCAGTTACAAACAGATTACAGATACGCAGTATTTT. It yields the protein CASSYKQITDTQYF.

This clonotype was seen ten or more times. CDR3 coding DNA: TGCGCCAGCAGCGCGGGGCGTTCCGGGGCCAACGTCCTGACTTTC. It encodes CASSAGRSGANVLTF. J is TRBJ2-6 and V is TRBV5-1; D perhaps matches TRBD2 (6 bases). This CDR3 is 15 amino acids long. Germline V gene data show CDR1 as SGHRS and CDR2 as YFSETQ. V lost 4 bases to trimming and J lost 4 bases, with 12 bases between them. Filled out from reference TRBV5-1 and TRBJ2-6, the complete variable domain reads KAGVTQTPRYLIKTRGQQVTLSCSPISGHRSVSWYQQTPGQGLQFLFEYFSETQRNKGNFPGRFSGRQFSNSRSEMNVSTLELGDSALYLCASSAGRSGANVLTFGAGSRLTVL.

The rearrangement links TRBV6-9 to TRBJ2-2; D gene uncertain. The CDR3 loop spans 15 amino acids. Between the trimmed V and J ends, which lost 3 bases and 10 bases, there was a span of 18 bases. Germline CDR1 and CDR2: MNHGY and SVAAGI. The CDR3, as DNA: TGTGCCAGCAGTTACTCGAACCAGTTCACCTTGGAGCTGTTTTTT. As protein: CASSYSNQFTLELFF.

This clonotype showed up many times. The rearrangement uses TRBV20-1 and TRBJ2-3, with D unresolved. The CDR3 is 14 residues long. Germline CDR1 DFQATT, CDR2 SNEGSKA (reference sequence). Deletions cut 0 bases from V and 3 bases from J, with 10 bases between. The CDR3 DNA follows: TGCAGTGCTAGAGATTCTGGTTCTACAGATACGCAGTATTTT. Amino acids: CSARDSGSTDTQYF.

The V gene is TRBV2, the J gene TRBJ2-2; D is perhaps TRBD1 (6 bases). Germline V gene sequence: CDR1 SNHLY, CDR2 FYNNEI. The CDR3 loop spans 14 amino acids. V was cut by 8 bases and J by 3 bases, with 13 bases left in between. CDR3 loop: CASRRGYDTGELFF. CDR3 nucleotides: TGTGCCAGCCGCAGGGGTTACGACACCGGGGAGCTGTTTTTT.

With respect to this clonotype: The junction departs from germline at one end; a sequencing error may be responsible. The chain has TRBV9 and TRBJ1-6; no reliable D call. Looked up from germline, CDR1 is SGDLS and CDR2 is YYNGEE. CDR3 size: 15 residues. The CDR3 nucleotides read TGTGCCGGCAGCCCTCGGCCAGGCACCGGTTCACCCCTCCACTTT. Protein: CAGSPRPGTGSPLHF.